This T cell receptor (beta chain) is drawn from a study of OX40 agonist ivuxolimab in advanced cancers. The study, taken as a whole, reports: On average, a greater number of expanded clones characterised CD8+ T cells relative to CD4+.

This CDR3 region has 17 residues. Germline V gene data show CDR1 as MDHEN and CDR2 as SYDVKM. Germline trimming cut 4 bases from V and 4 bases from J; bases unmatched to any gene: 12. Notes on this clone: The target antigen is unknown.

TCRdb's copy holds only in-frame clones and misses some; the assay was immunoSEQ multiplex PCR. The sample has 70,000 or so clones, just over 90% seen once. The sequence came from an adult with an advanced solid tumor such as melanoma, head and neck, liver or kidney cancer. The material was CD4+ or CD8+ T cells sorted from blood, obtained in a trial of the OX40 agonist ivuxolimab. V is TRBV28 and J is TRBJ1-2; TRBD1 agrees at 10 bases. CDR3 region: CASSSPGATGGGYGYTF. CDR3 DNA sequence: TGTGCCAGCAGTTCCCCCGGGGCGACAGGGGGCGGCTATGGCTACACCTTC.